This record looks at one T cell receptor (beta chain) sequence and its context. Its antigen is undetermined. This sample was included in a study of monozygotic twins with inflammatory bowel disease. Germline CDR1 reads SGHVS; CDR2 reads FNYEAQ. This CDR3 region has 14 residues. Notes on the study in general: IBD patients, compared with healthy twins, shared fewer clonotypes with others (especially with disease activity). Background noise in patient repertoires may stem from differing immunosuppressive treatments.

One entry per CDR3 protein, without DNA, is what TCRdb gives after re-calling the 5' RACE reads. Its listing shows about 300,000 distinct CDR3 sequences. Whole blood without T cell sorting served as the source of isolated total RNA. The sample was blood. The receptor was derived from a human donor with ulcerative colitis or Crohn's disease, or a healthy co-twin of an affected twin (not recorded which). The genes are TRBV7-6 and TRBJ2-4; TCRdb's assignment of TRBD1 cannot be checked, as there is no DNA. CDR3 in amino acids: CASSLGTGSGIQYF.